These 21 T cell receptor beta chains originate from one sample sequenced in a study of CD8+ T cells in alopecia areata. Sequencing relied on a cDNA template that was reverse transcribed from extracted RNA. This table comes from immunoSEQ multiplex PCR, and its TCRdb copy is limited to in-frame clones, with some not included. The sample has 100,000 to 150,000 clones; about 51% are singletons. The sequenced sample was NKG2D-low CD8+ T cells sorted from blood. These receptors were collected from a human donor with alopecia areata.

The chain is built from TRBV6-1 and TRBJ1-2; TRBD1 might be the D (6 bases). V was clipped by 6 bases and J by 8 bases, with 16 bases between them. The germline CDR1 and CDR2 sequences are MNHNS and SASEGT. The CDR3 totals 13 residues. CDR3 DNA: TGTGCCAGCAGCGACAAGGAGGGGGACGGCTACACCTTC. Translated, it gives CASSDKEGDGYTF.

The CDR3 protein is CAGGAASNQPQHF. CDR3 sequence (DNA): TGCGCCGGTGGGGCAGCTAGCAATCAGCCCCAGCATTTT. The chain combines TRBV23-1 with TRBJ1-5; TRBD1 is a possible D gene (5 bases). TRBV23-1 is identified as an open reading frame with a role that is uncertain. CDR3 length: 13 residues. V was clipped by 11 bases and J by 0 bases, with 11 bases between them.

The CDR3 nucleotides are TGCAGCGTTGAAGACGGGCAGAAAAACATTCAGTACTTC. It specifies CSVEDGQKNIQYF. The V and J genes are TRBV29-1 and TRBJ2-4, with D unclear. Trimming removed 0 bases from V and 4 bases from J, with 7 bases in between. Germline assignment: CDR1 SQVTM and CDR2 ANQGSEA. This CDR3 is built from 13 residues. Together with reference TRBV29-1 and TRBJ2-4, the CDR3 gives the full variable domain: SAVISQKPSRDICQRGTSLTIQCQVDSQVTMMFWYRQQPGQSLTLIATANQGSEATYESGFVIDKFPISRPNLTFSTLTVSNMSPEDSSIYLCSVEDGQKNIQYFGAGTRLSVL.

CDR3 region: CASSLSQKSGGGYTF. The DNA of the CDR3 is TGTGCCAGCAGTTTATCGCAGAAAAGTGGCGGTGGCTACACCTTC. J is TRBJ1-2 and V is TRBV27; D remains unclear. CDR1 MNHEY and CDR2 SMNVEV come from the germline V gene (reference sequence). Trimming removed 0 bases at V and 7 bases at J, with 15 bases between. The CDR3 consists of 15 residues.

The table lists this clone with a few counts. The CDR3 DNA follows: TGTGCCAGCAGTGAGGTGGGCGACAGCTCTGGGGCCAACGTCCTGACTTTC. Residues: CASSEVGDSSGANVLTF. The chain employs TRBV2 and TRBJ2-6; D possibly corresponds to TRBD1 (5 bases). This CDR3 is 17 amino acids long. Trimming stripped 3 bases from V and 0 bases from J, with 12 bases between. Germline V gene sequence: CDR1 SNHLY, CDR2 FYNNEI.

The rearrangement uses TRBV4-1 and TRBJ2-1, with D possibly being TRBD2 (5 bases). The ends were cut back, 4 bases at V and 9 bases at J, with 13 bases in the middle. CDR1 is MGHRA, CDR2 YSYEKL, per germline. This CDR3 region has 13 residues. Here the CDR3 reads CASSPYDGIEQFF. The CDR3 DNA follows: TGCGCCAGCAGCCCCTATGACGGGATTGAGCAGTTCTTC.

This clone turned up a few times. The rearrangement joins TRBV29-1 to TRBJ2-1; D not certain. The CDR3 is 13 amino acids. CDR1 is SQVTM, CDR2 ANQGSEA, per germline. Trimming pared 3 bases from V and 0 bases from J, leaving 6 bases between. The CDR3 region is CSVDTTSYNEQFF. The CDR3 nucleotides are TGCAGCGTTGATACCACCTCCTACAATGAGCAGTTCTTC.

The V and J genes are TRBV27 and TRBJ1-1, with TRBD1 as a possible D gene (5 bases). There are 14 residues in the CDR3. Germline loops: CDR1 MNHEY, CDR2 SMNVEV (reference sequence). Trimming took off 8 bases at V and 3 bases at J, with 16 bases between the two ends. In nucleotides, the CDR3 is TGTGCCAGCTCCCCGTCCGGGGGGTACACTGAAGCTTTCTTT. It codes for CASSPSGGYTEAFF.

Only a few counts were recorded for this clone. V usage is TRBV19 and J usage is TRBJ2-7, with TRBD2 as a possible D gene (5 bases). The CDR3 is made up of 15 amino acids. Deletions cut 3 bases from V and 5 bases from J, with 17 bases between. Germline V lookup: CDR1 LNHDA, CDR2 SQIVND (reference sequence). CDR3 protein: CASSIDQAGRDEQYF. For the CDR3, the DNA is TGTGCCAGTAGTATTGATCAGGCTGGGAGAGACGAGCAGTACTTC.

This clone has a handful of counts. The gene calls are TRBV29-1 and TRBJ2-2, with 8 positions matching TRBD1. The germline V gene has CDR1 SQVTM and CDR2 ANQGSEA. With V trimmed by 0 bases and J by 0 bases, 6 bases remained unmatched. The CDR3 has 17 amino acids. Here the CDR3 reads CSVEDRTGKTNTGELFF. CDR3 nucleotide sequence: TGCAGCGTTGAAGATAGGACAGGGAAGACGAACACCGGGGAGCTGTTTTTT.

The chain combines TRBV2 with TRBJ1-1, with D unresolved. CDR3 length: 12 amino acids. Trimming shortened V by 6 bases and J by 7 bases, and 12 bases separated the two germline ends. Germline V lookup: CDR1 SNHLY, CDR2 FYNNEI. CDR3 DNA: TGTGCCAGCAGCCGCGGAGGGATTGAAGCTTTCTTT. It specifies CASSRGGIEAFF.

The chain recombines TRBV6-5 with TRBJ2-7, with D perhaps matching TRBD2 (5 bases). CDR1 and CDR2 from the germline V gene are MNHEY and SVGAGI. This CDR3 has 15 amino acids. With 3 bases removed from V and 4 bases from J, the gap between germline ends came to 16 bases. CDR3 sequence: CASSYMQAGGYEQYF. CDR3 in DNA: TGTGCCAGCAGTTATATGCAGGCGGGTGGATACGAGCAGTACTTC.

The chain has TRBV7-2 and TRBJ2-3; D gene unclear. Trimming took off 1 base at V and 2 bases at J, with 7 bases between the two ends. The CDR3 spans 14 residues. Germline V gene sequence: CDR1 SGHTA, CDR2 FQGNSA. For the CDR3, the DNA is TGTGCCAGCAGCTTAGAGGAATTCACAGATACGCAGTATTTT. Residues: CASSLEEFTDTQYF. The complete variable domain, with remaining parts taken from reference TRBV7-2 and TRBJ2-3, reads GAGVSQSPSNKVTEKGKDVELRCDPISGHTALYWYRQSLGQGLEFLIYFQGNSAPDKSGLPSDRFSAERTGGSVSTLTIQRTQQEDSAVYLCASSLEEFTDTQYFGPGTRLTVL.

The chain has TRBV2 and TRBJ2-7; weak D call: TRBD1 (5 bases). This CDR3 is built from 12 residues. In germline, CDR1 is SNHLY, CDR2 FYNNEI. V was cut by 8 bases and J by 3 bases, with 11 bases left in between. The CDR3 is CASVGARYEQYF. The CDR3 DNA follows: TGTGCCAGCGTTGGGGCCCGCTACGAGCAGTACTTC.

This clone was recorded a few times. V gene TRBV29-1 combines with J gene TRBJ2-3; 7 nucleotides match TRBD1. J was trimmed by 3 bases and V by 5 bases; bases with no gene match: 5. This CDR3 comprises 13 residues. The germline gives CDR1 SQVTM, CDR2 ANQGSEA. The CDR3 nucleotides are TGCAGCGTTCCGGGACAGAGGACAGATACGCAGTATTTT. Translating it yields CSVPGQRTDTQYF.

CDR3 region: CASSPVVEAFF. The CDR3 region has the DNA TGTGCCAGCAGCCCCGTGGTTGAAGCTTTCTTT. The J gene is TRBJ1-1, the V gene TRBV7-8, with D hard to call. The germline gives CDR1 SGHVS, CDR2 FQNEAQ. V shed 5 bases and J shed 7 bases, with 8 bases lying between them. The CDR3 is 11 amino acids. The variable domain in full, completed from reference TRBV7-8 and TRBJ1-1, reads GAGVSQSPRYKVAKRGQDVALRCDPISGHVSLFWYQQALGQGPEFLTYFQNEAQLDKSGLPSDRFFAERPEGSVSTLKIQRTQQEDSAVYLCASSPVVEAFFGQGTRLTVV.

The V gene is TRBV28, the J gene TRBJ2-5; possibly TRBD1 for D (5 bases). Looked up from germline, CDR1 is MDHEN and CDR2 is SYDVKM. Between the trimmed V and J ends, which lost 5 bases and 7 bases, there was a span of 17 bases. This CDR3 has 14 amino acids. The CDR3 spells CASSSLGVSGTQYF. Written as DNA, the CDR3 is TGTGCCAGCAGTAGTCTAGGGGTCTCGGGGACCCAGTACTTC.

The chain joins TRBV25-1 to TRBJ2-7, with D possibly matching TRBD1 (6 bases). CDR1 and CDR2 from the germline V gene are MGHDK and SYGVNS. The CDR3 has 14 amino acids. Trimming pared 5 bases from V and 2 bases from J, leaving 13 bases between. This chain's CDR3 is CASSHPGTTYEQYF. The DNA for the CDR3 is TGTGCCAGCAGTCACCCAGGGACAACCTACGAGCAGTACTTC.

V usage is TRBV5-1 and J usage is TRBJ1-2; unclear D gene. Per germline, CDR1 SGHRS and CDR2 YFSETQ. V lost 2 bases, J lost 8 bases, and 16 bases lay in between. This CDR3 is built from 14 residues. The CDR3 loop reads CASSFGTTEWGYTF. The CDR3 nucleotides are TGCGCCAGCAGCTTTGGAACAACCGAATGGGGCTACACCTTC.

In its sample, this clone was seen once. This sequence joins TRBV5-4 and TRBJ2-4; no definite D call. The CDR3 covers 13 residues. V gave up 1 base and J gave up 8 bases, with 10 bases separating them. In germline, CDR1 is SGHNT, CDR2 YYREEE (reference sequence). The CDR3 DNA sequence: TGTGCCAGCAGCTTGTGGGTTGACGACATTCAGTACTTC. Translated, it gives CASSLWVDDIQYF.

This clone was found a few times. This rearrangement joins TRBV5-6 to TRBJ2-1, with D possibly being TRBD1 or TRBD2 (5 bases each). Germline V gives CDR1 SGHDT, CDR2 YYEEEE. The CDR3 contains 14 residues. V was shortened by 4 bases and J by 5 bases, with 13 bases between the two germline ends. The CDR3 here is CASSGRGSNNEQFF. CDR3 bases: TGTGCCAGCAGCGGCCGGGGCAGTAACAATGAGCAGTTCTTC.